This T cell receptor (beta chain) was recorded in a study of HIV-infected patients and healthy controls. The CDR3 consists of 16 residues. Germline lookup yields CDR1 KGHSH and CDR2 LQKENI. V was clipped by 1 base and J by 1 base, with 11 bases between them. TCRdb itself ran the 5' RACE reads through MiXCR, one entry per CDR3 protein. The sample has 65,000 to 70,000 distinct CDR3 sequences; around 16% are singletons. The sequence came from a human donor in good health. The specimen sequenced was CD4+ T cells from blood. The genes are TRBV18 and TRBJ1-3; D is perhaps TRBD1 (5 bases). The CDR3 here is CASSPRADKSGNTIYF. As DNA, the CDR3 is TGTGCCAGCTCACCACGGGCGGACAAGTCTGGAAACACCATATATTTT.